The rows below give T cell receptor beta chains drawn from one sample of a study of blood T cell repertoires in COVID-19. Sequencing used immunoSEQ multiplex PCR; TCRdb keeps in-frame clones, though not all of them. This table has about 160,000 clones, approximately 85% appearing once. Input material: peripheral blood. These receptors originate from a man older than 75 with COVID-19, enrolled during active disease. The CDR3 runs from the conserved cysteine through the conserved F or W. Fields, in order: D gene, clone size, J gene, V gene, CDR3 protein, CDR3 DNA. D genes are given only for firm matches. Size tells how often a clone was seen (once, few, many) or the class of an expanded clone, and some rows leave it out.

D gene: TRBD1; clone size: NA; J gene: TRBJ1-1; V gene: TRBV5-4; CDR3 protein: CASSLAAGGNPEAFF; CDR3 DNA: TGTGCCAGCAGCTTGGCCGCAGGGGGGAACCCTGAAGCTTTCTTT
D gene: NA; clone size: NA; J gene: TRBJ1-2; V gene: TRBV5-5; CDR3 protein: CASSLGAGVRGPYGYTF; CDR3 DNA: TGTGCCAGCAGCTTGGGTGCGGGGGTCAGAGGGCCCTATGGCTACACCTTC
D gene: TRBD1; clone size: NA; J gene: TRBJ2-7; V gene: TRBV6-5; CDR3 protein: CASGSGQGTEQYF; CDR3 DNA: TGTGCCAGCGGCTCAGGACAGGGGACCGAGCAGTACTTC
D gene: TRBD1; clone size: NA; J gene: TRBJ2-3; V gene: TRBV3-1/TRBV3-2; CDR3 protein: CASSRPPRTGGGTDTQYF; CDR3 DNA: TGTGCCAGCAGCCGCCCCCCGCGGACAGGAGGAGGCACAGATACGCAGTATTTT
D gene: TRBD2; clone size: NA; J gene: TRBJ2-3; V gene: TRBV5-1; CDR3 protein: CASSSLAGAPTDTQYF; CDR3 DNA: TGCGCCAGCAGCTCTCTAGCGGGAGCGCCCACAGATACGCAGTATTTT
D gene: TRBD1; clone size: NA; J gene: TRBJ1-1; V gene: TRBV6-5; CDR3 protein: CASRTTGVTEAFF; CDR3 DNA: TGTGCCAGCAGGACGACAGGGGTCACTGAAGCTTTCTTT
D gene: TRBD1; clone size: once; J gene: TRBJ1-1; V gene: TRBV7-6; CDR3 protein: CASSLTGGRGTEAFF; CDR3 DNA: TGTGCCAGCAGCTTGACAGGGGGTAGGGGCACTGAAGCTTTCTTT
D gene: NA; clone size: NA; J gene: TRBJ2-7; V gene: TRBV19; CDR3 protein: CASSIGQGRAYEQYF; CDR3 DNA: TGTGCCAGTAGTATAGGCCAGGGAAGGGCTTACGAGCAGTACTTC
D gene: TRBD1; clone size: NA; J gene: TRBJ2-7; V gene: TRBV27; CDR3 protein: CASGSLGQAEQYF; CDR3 DNA: TGTGCCAGCGGGTCTCTTGGACAGGCTGAGCAGTACTTC
D gene: NA; clone size: NA; J gene: TRBJ2-1; V gene: TRBV7-2; CDR3 protein: CASSPSGRGNEQFF; CDR3 DNA: TGTGCCAGCAGCCCGTCGGGCAGGGGTAATGAGCAGTTCTTC
D gene: NA; clone size: NA; J gene: TRBJ1-2; V gene: TRBV5-4; CDR3 protein: CASSLGAGKGSYTF; CDR3 DNA: TGTGCCAGCAGCTTGGGGGCAGGGAAGGGGAGCTACACCTTC
D gene: NA; clone size: NA; J gene: TRBJ1-2; V gene: TRBV5-5; CDR3 protein: CASSLQGGGYGYTF; CDR3 DNA: TGTGCCAGCAGCTTACAGGGTGGTGGCTATGGCTACACCTTC
D gene: TRBD1; clone size: NA; J gene: TRBJ2-1; V gene: TRBV20-1; CDR3 protein: CSASTGALYNEQFF; CDR3 DNA: TGCAGTGCTAGTACAGGGGCCCTCTACAATGAGCAGTTCTTC
D gene: NA; clone size: NA; J gene: TRBJ2-2; V gene: TRBV11-3; CDR3 protein: CASSFLANTGELFF; CDR3 DNA: TGTGCCAGCAGCTTTCTAGCGAACACCGGGGAGCTGTTTTTT
D gene: NA; clone size: NA; J gene: TRBJ1-2; V gene: TRBV11-3; CDR3 protein: CASSSLNPRDHYGYTF; CDR3 DNA: TGTGCCAGCAGCTCGCTAAACCCTCGGGATCACTATGGCTACACCTTC
D gene: NA; clone size: few; J gene: TRBJ1-4; V gene: TRBV4-2; CDR3 protein: CASSLKRDWTNEKLFF; CDR3 DNA: TGTGCCAGCAGCCTAAAGAGGGACTGGACTAATGAAAAACTGTTTTTT
D gene: TRBD1; clone size: NA; J gene: TRBJ2-7; V gene: TRBV5-1; CDR3 protein: CASSSRRGQGEANYEQYF; CDR3 DNA: TGCGCCAGCAGCTCCCGACGTGGACAGGGAGAAGCCAACTACGAGCAGTACTTC
D gene: NA; clone size: NA; J gene: TRBJ1-2; V gene: TRBV18; CDR3 protein: CASSPGVLNYGYTF; CDR3 DNA: TGTGCCAGCTCACCCGGGGTCCTTAACTATGGCTACACCTTC
D gene: TRBD1; clone size: NA; J gene: TRBJ1-5; V gene: TRBV5-1; CDR3 protein: CASSVGQGVEPQHF; CDR3 DNA: TGCGCCAGCAGCGTGGGACAGGGGGTCGAGCCCCAGCATTTT
D gene: NA; clone size: few; J gene: TRBJ1-6; V gene: TRBV18; CDR3 protein: CASSPGVPGNSPLHF; CDR3 DNA: TGTGCCAGCTCACCTGGTGTTCCGGGGAACTCACCCCTCCACTTT
D gene: NA; clone size: NA; J gene: TRBJ1-2; V gene: TRBV4-3; CDR3 protein: CASRPGDSPNYGYTF; CDR3 DNA: TGCGCCAGCAGACCAGGCGACAGCCCTAACTATGGCTACACCTTC
D gene: NA; clone size: NA; J gene: TRBJ2-2; V gene: TRBV5-1; CDR3 protein: CASSFQNTGELFF; CDR3 DNA: TGCGCCAGCAGCTTCCAGAACACCGGGGAGCTGTTTTTT
D gene: NA; clone size: NA; J gene: TRBJ2-2; V gene: TRBV27; CDR3 protein: CASSLVGGELFF; CDR3 DNA: TGTGCCAGCAGTTTAGTCGGCGGGGAGCTGTTTTTT
D gene: NA; clone size: once; J gene: TRBJ1-1; V gene: TRBV2; CDR3 protein: CASSERYLTEAFF; CDR3 DNA: TGTGCCAGCAGTGAGCGGTACTTAACTGAAGCTTTCTTT
D gene: NA; clone size: NA; J gene: TRBJ2-7; V gene: TRBV6-5; CDR3 protein: CASTGWTGDYEQYF; CDR3 DNA: TGTGCCAGCACCGGATGGACGGGGGACTACGAGCAGTACTTC
D gene: NA; clone size: NA; J gene: TRBJ2-5; V gene: TRBV27; CDR3 protein: CASSPWQGRETQYF; CDR3 DNA: TGTGCCAGCAGTCCCTGGCAGGGGCGAGAGACCCAGTACTTC
D gene: NA; clone size: once; J gene: TRBJ1-1; V gene: TRBV7-2; CDR3 protein: CASSFEPLAEAFF; CDR3 DNA: TGTGCCAGCAGCTTCGAGCCATTGGCTGAAGCTTTCTTT
D gene: NA; clone size: NA; J gene: TRBJ2-2; V gene: TRBV18; CDR3 protein: CASSPSPPGGELFF; CDR3 DNA: TGTGCCAGCTCACCAAGTCCCCCGGGCGGGGAGCTGTTTTTT
D gene: NA; clone size: few; J gene: TRBJ2-4; V gene: TRBV19; CDR3 protein: CASSIEHLAKNIQYF; CDR3 DNA: TGTGCCAGTAGTATAGAACATCTAGCCAAAAACATTCAGTACTTC
D gene: TRBD1; clone size: NA; J gene: TRBJ2-7; V gene: TRBV28; CDR3 protein: CASSRGGQGSYEQYF; CDR3 DNA: TGTGCCAGCAGCCGAGGGGGACAGGGAAGCTACGAGCAGTACTTC
D gene: NA; clone size: NA; J gene: TRBJ1-3; V gene: TRBV7-9; CDR3 protein: CASSLEGTENTIYF; CDR3 DNA: TGTGCCAGCAGCTTAGAAGGGACTGAAAACACCATATATTTT
D gene: TRBD1; clone size: few; J gene: TRBJ2-2; V gene: TRBV7-9; CDR3 protein: CASSKPGQGSTGELFF; CDR3 DNA: TGTGCCAGCAGCAAACCGGGACAGGGGAGCACCGGGGAGCTGTTTTTT
D gene: NA; clone size: NA; J gene: TRBJ1-1; V gene: TRBV10-1; CDR3 protein: CASSESRAREAFF; CDR3 DNA: TGCGCCAGCAGTGAGTCGCGGGCCAGGGAAGCTTTCTTT
D gene: NA; clone size: NA; J gene: TRBJ1-5; V gene: TRBV7-2; CDR3 protein: CASSLGGDQPQHF; CDR3 DNA: TGTGCCAGCAGCTTAGGCGGGGATCAGCCCCAGCATTTT
D gene: TRBD1; clone size: NA; J gene: TRBJ1-2; V gene: TRBV7-9; CDR3 protein: CASSTGTGFGYGYTF; CDR3 DNA: TGTGCCAGCAGCACCGGGACAGGGTTTGGCTATGGCTACACCTTC
D gene: NA; clone size: NA; J gene: TRBJ1-1; V gene: TRBV14; CDR3 protein: CASRPTGRGNTEAFF; CDR3 DNA: TGTGCCAGCAGACCGACAGGCAGGGGGAACACTGAAGCTTTCTTT
D gene: TRBD2; clone size: NA; J gene: TRBJ2-3; V gene: TRBV13; CDR3 protein: CASSSKAGLYRDTQYF; CDR3 DNA: TGTGCCAGCAGCTCAAAAGCGGGACTATACAGAGATACGCAGTATTTT
D gene: NA; clone size: once; J gene: TRBJ2-5; V gene: TRBV20-1; CDR3 protein: CSAILRETQYF; CDR3 DNA: TGCAGTGCTATCCTCAGGGAGACCCAGTACTTC
D gene: TRBD2; clone size: NA; J gene: TRBJ2-1; V gene: TRBV5-4; CDR3 protein: CASSAPRGVSYNEQFF; CDR3 DNA: TGTGCCAGCAGCGCGCCCCGGGGGGTTTCCTACAATGAGCAGTTCTTC
D gene: TRBD2; clone size: NA; J gene: TRBJ2-1; V gene: TRBV9; CDR3 protein: CASSVGLAGAYNEQFF; CDR3 DNA: TGTGCCAGCAGCGTAGGCCTAGCGGGGGCCTACAATGAGCAGTTCTTC
D gene: TRBD1; clone size: NA; J gene: TRBJ1-3; V gene: TRBV11-3; CDR3 protein: CASSLDTGASGNTIYF; CDR3 DNA: TGTGCCAGCAGCTTAGACACAGGGGCCTCTGGAAACACCATATATTTT
D gene: NA; clone size: NA; J gene: TRBJ2-5; V gene: TRBV6-2/TRBV6-3; CDR3 protein: CASSLEGGASETQYF; CDR3 DNA: TGTGCCAGCAGTTTGGAAGGGGGGGCCTCCGAGACCCAGTACTTC
D gene: TRBD1; clone size: once; J gene: TRBJ1-4; V gene: TRBV19; CDR3 protein: CASSTVIYEGQGAEATNEKLFF; CDR3 DNA: TGTGCCAGTAGTACCGTGATCTATGAGGGACAGGGGGCGGAGGCAACTAATGAAAAACTGTTTTTT
D gene: TRBD2; clone size: NA; J gene: TRBJ2-7; V gene: TRBV28; CDR3 protein: CASSLSSGSSSYEQYF; CDR3 DNA: TGTGCCAGCAGTTTATCTAGCGGGTCGAGCTCCTACGAGCAGTACTTC
D gene: TRBD1; clone size: NA; J gene: TRBJ1-1; V gene: TRBV19; CDR3 protein: CASSIVGTGGLGTEAFF; CDR3 DNA: TGTGCCAGTAGTATAGTCGGGACAGGGGGTTTGGGCACTGAAGCTTTCTTT
D gene: NA; clone size: NA; J gene: TRBJ2-3; V gene: TRBV5-1; CDR3 protein: CASSFDRRSTDTQYF; CDR3 DNA: TGCGCCAGCAGCTTTGACAGGAGATCCACAGATACGCAGTATTTT
D gene: NA; clone size: NA; J gene: TRBJ2-2; V gene: TRBV3-1/TRBV3-2; CDR3 protein: CASSQDISHITGELFF; CDR3 DNA: TGTGCCAGCAGCCAAGATATCTCTCACATCACCGGGGAGCTGTTTTTT
D gene: TRBD2; clone size: NA; J gene: TRBJ2-7; V gene: TRBV5-8; CDR3 protein: CASSFPTSGGPNEQYF; CDR3 DNA: TGTGCCAGCAGCTTTCCTACTAGCGGGGGCCCAAATGAGCAGTACTTC
D gene: NA; clone size: NA; J gene: TRBJ1-2; V gene: TRBV27; CDR3 protein: CASSPLGGIFSGYTF; CDR3 DNA: TGTGCCAGCAGTCCCTTGGGGGGTATCTTCTCTGGCTACACCTTC
D gene: NA; clone size: NA; J gene: TRBJ1-5; V gene: TRBV18; CDR3 protein: CASSPNRQGQPQHF; CDR3 DNA: TGTGCCAGCTCACCAAACAGGCAGGGTCAGCCCCAGCATTTT
D gene: NA; clone size: NA; J gene: TRBJ1-5; V gene: TRBV11-2; CDR3 protein: CASSSTGGSNQPQHF; CDR3 DNA: TGTGCCAGCAGCTCCACGGGGGGCAGCAATCAGCCCCAGCATTTT
D gene: TRBD2; clone size: NA; J gene: TRBJ2-5; V gene: TRBV4-2; CDR3 protein: CASSLLGGSGGQETQYF; CDR3 DNA: TGTGCCAGCAGCCTCCTAGGAGGTAGCGGGGGACAAGAGACCCAGTACTTC
D gene: NA; clone size: NA; J gene: TRBJ1-2; V gene: TRBV15; CDR3 protein: CATSRDLRRGYTF; CDR3 DNA: TGTGCCACCAGCAGAGATTTGAGGCGAGGCTACACCTTC
D gene: TRBD1; clone size: NA; J gene: TRBJ2-2; V gene: TRBV6-5; CDR3 protein: CASRVNRGYTGELFF; CDR3 DNA: TGTGCCAGCAGGGTTAACAGGGGGTACACCGGGGAGCTGTTTTTT
D gene: TRBD1; clone size: once; J gene: TRBJ2-2; V gene: TRBV2; CDR3 protein: CASSEGQKNTGELFF; CDR3 DNA: TGTGCCAGCAGTGAGGGACAGAAGAACACCGGGGAGCTGTTTTTT
D gene: NA; clone size: NA; J gene: TRBJ1-1; V gene: TRBV5-5; CDR3 protein: CASSLGPGHENTEAFF; CDR3 DNA: TGTGCCAGCAGCTTGGGTCCGGGACACGAGAACACTGAAGCTTTCTTT
D gene: NA; clone size: NA; J gene: TRBJ2-1; V gene: TRBV7-3; CDR3 protein: CASSSLQGEQFF; CDR3 DNA: TGTGCCAGCAGCTCATTACAGGGAGAGCAGTTCTTC
D gene: TRBD2; clone size: NA; J gene: TRBJ2-7; V gene: TRBV4-1; CDR3 protein: CASSQNPGLAGLSYEQYF; CDR3 DNA: TGCGCCAGCAGCCAAAACCCGGGACTAGCGGGGTTGTCCTACGAGCAGTACTTC
D gene: TRBD2; clone size: NA; J gene: TRBJ2-5; V gene: TRBV5-1; CDR3 protein: CASSFMWTSGGAPETQYF; CDR3 DNA: TGCGCCAGCAGCTTCATGTGGACTAGCGGGGGGGCCCCAGAGACCCAGTACTTC
D gene: TRBD1; clone size: NA; J gene: TRBJ2-1; V gene: TRBV10-2; CDR3 protein: CASSHRAGTGSHEQFF; CDR3 DNA: TGCGCCAGCAGTCATCGGGCCGGGACAGGGAGCCATGAGCAGTTCTTC